This TCR beta chain was sequenced in a study of follicular helper T cells after annual influenza vaccination. Sample time point: 2015-2016 season, 7 days after influenza vaccination. Sorted blood CD4 subsets were sequenced before and after adults received seasonal inactivated influenza vaccine. No donor had influenza vaccine in the prior 6 months; all lived in the community. Study outcomes and limitations: Each annual vaccination recalled recurring oligoclonal ICOS+CD38+ cTfh clonotypes.

Libraries were prepared by immunoSEQ multiplex PCR; TCRdb keeps only in-frame clonotypes and omits some of them. The profile shows fewer than 7,500 clones, around 86% of them singletons. On this clone itself: Its cognate antigen is unknown.

The germline CDR1 and CDR2 sequences are SQVTM and ANQGSEA. The CDR3 loop spans 15 amino acids. With 5 bases removed from V and 2 bases from J, the gap between germline ends came to 17 bases. The material sequenced was CXCR5- memory CD4+ T cells sorted from blood, taken 7 days after influenza vaccination. The TCR originated in an adult who received the influenza vaccine. The rearrangement uses TRBV29-1 and TRBJ2-3, with D perhaps TRBD1 or TRBD2 (5 bases each). The CDR3 sequence: CSVTPGGWTTDTQYF. In nucleotides, the CDR3 is TGCAGCGTTACTCCTGGGGGTTGGACCACAGATACGCAGTATTTT.